This TCR beta chain is drawn from a study of shared clonotypes between healthy human individuals. Division of CD4+ cells produced a CD45RA+ naive subset and a CD45RA-negative memory subset. Note on this clone: Its antigen is unknown.

Study findings and constraints: The researchers took only blood, and tissue repertoires probably look different. Across subsets, estimated richness was generally greater for naive than for memory populations.

Each sorted subset replicate got 200 ng genomic DNA, 25,000 to 35,000 genomes. Clones were sequenced by immunoSEQ multiplex PCR, and TCRdb holds only the in-frame ones, with some missing. Of around 2.5 million clones in the sample, approximately 94% are singletons; the top ten hold approximately 0.36%. Germline CDR1 WSHSY, CDR2 SAAADI. The J segment lost 7 bases and the V segment lost 3 bases, leaving 5 bases of the junction unmatched. This CDR3 has 13 amino acids. The TCR was taken from a young man in good health. Some clones in this sample may be carry-over from other donors' samples. The material sequenced was naive CD4+ T cells from PBMCs. The sample's subset: CD45RA+ positively selected. The chain combines TRBV10-2 with TRBJ1-2; 7 positions agree with TRBD1. DNA of the CDR3: TGCGCCAGCAGTGAAGAAGGGGGCCGTGGCTACACCTTC. Protein: CASSEEGGRGYTF.